The 30 T cell receptor beta chains listed next were all sequenced from one sample in a study of blood T cell repertoires in COVID-19. Method: immunoSEQ multiplex PCR; TCRdb's copy keeps in-frame clones and lacks some. The sample records about 130,000 clones, approximately 80% being singletons. Sequenced input: peripheral blood. These receptors came from a man between 65 and 85 years old with acute or convalescent COVID-19.

The chain recombines TRBV5-1 with TRBJ1-4, with D perhaps matching TRBD1 (5 bases). Germline V lookup: CDR1 SGHRS, CDR2 YFSETQ. The CDR3 loop spans 14 amino acids. Deletions cut 4 bases from V and 2 bases from J, with 9 bases between. The CDR3 protein is CASSREGTNEKLFF. The CDR3 bases are TGCGCCAGCAGCCGGGAGGGGACTAATGAAAAACTGTTTTTT. The variable domain in full, with the rest retrieved from reference TRBV5-1 and TRBJ1-4, is KAGVTQTPRYLIKTRGQQVTLSCSPISGHRSVSWYQQTPGQGLQFLFEYFSETQRNKGNFPGRFSGRQFSNSRSEMNVSTLELGDSALYLCASSREGTNEKLFFGSGTQLSVL.

The chain joins TRBV6-5 to TRBJ2-1, with a weak D call TRBD1 (5 bases). The V end was cut by 5 bases, the J end by 6 bases, with 17 bases between. The germline V gene has CDR1 MNHEY and CDR2 SVGAGI. This CDR3 has 15 residues. CDR3 sequence reads: CASSPNRQPGNEQFF. In DNA form, the CDR3 reads TGTGCCAGCAGTCCAAACAGGCAGCCCGGCAATGAGCAGTTCTTC.

This clone was observed once. The chain recombines TRBV11-2 with TRBJ2-3, with TRBD1 matching 10 bases. The ends lost 4 bases at V and 3 bases at J; junction bases unmatched: 10. The germline V gene has CDR1 SGHAT and CDR2 FQNNGV. The CDR3 loop spans 17 amino acids. As DNA, the CDR3 is TGTGCCAGCAGCTCATACGCCGGGACAGGGGATACAGATACGCAGTATTTT. It yields the protein CASSSYAGTGDTDTQYF.

The chain carries TRBV5-1 and TRBJ2-5, with D possibly matching TRBD1 (5 bases). V was clipped by 4 bases and J by 1 base, with 17 bases between them. Per the germline V gene, CDR1 is SGHRS and CDR2 is YFSETQ. The CDR3 runs 16 residues. The CDR3 loop is CASSPMETTGQETQYF. CDR3 DNA: TGCGCCAGCAGCCCCATGGAAACCACAGGCCAAGAGACCCAGTACTTC.

A single count supports this clone. The CDR3: CASSLERSNEQFF. CDR3 DNA sequence: TGTGCCAGCAGCTTGGAGCGCAGCAATGAGCAGTTCTTC. This rearrangement joins TRBV5-6 to TRBJ2-1, with D hard to call. The CDR3 has 13 amino acids. Germline V gene sequence: CDR1 SGHDT, CDR2 YYEEEE. V gave up 0 bases and J gave up 6 bases, with 7 bases separating them.

The chain combines TRBV7-9 with TRBJ1-2; D ambiguous. This CDR3 region has 13 residues. Between the trimmed V and J ends, which lost 1 base and 4 bases, there was a span of 7 bases. The germline V gene encodes CDR1 SEHNR and CDR2 FQNEAQ (reference sequence). The CDR3 is CASSLDSFYGYTF. The CDR3 DNA is TGTGCCAGCAGCTTAGACAGTTTCTATGGCTACACCTTC.

The chain joins TRBV19 to TRBJ2-7, with D perhaps matching TRBD2 (5 bases). CDR3 length: 14 residues. V was trimmed by 7 bases and J by 6 bases, leaving 19 bases between them. CDR1 and CDR2 from the germline V gene are LNHDA and SQIVND (reference sequence). This CDR3 reads CASTSRLGGSEQYF. The CDR3 region has the DNA TGTGCCAGTACCTCGAGGCTCGGAGGATCCGAGCAGTACTTC.

The J gene is TRBJ1-1, the V gene TRBV19; tentatively, D is TRBD1 (5 bases). Germline CDR1 LNHDA, CDR2 SQIVND (reference sequence). The CDR3 covers 14 residues. V was clipped by 5 bases and J by 2 bases, with 12 bases between them. The CDR3 bases are TGTGCCAGTAGTCTAAGGGGCCCTAACACTGAAGCTTTCTTT. Amino acid sequence: CASSLRGPNTEAFF.

The table lists this clone with a count of one. The chain recombines TRBV18 with TRBJ2-5; 8 bases fit TRBD1. The CDR3 is made up of 16 amino acids. V lost 2 bases to trimming and J lost 1 base; unmatched junction nucleotides: 6. Germline V gives CDR1 KGHSH, CDR2 LQKENI. CDR3 in DNA: TGTGCCAGCTCACCATTAGGTGGACAGGGCCAAGAGACCCAGTACTTC. Translated, it gives CASSPLGGQGQETQYF.

The chain carries TRBV10-2 and TRBJ2-7, with D perhaps matching TRBD1 (7 bases). V was pared by 2 bases and J by 0 bases, with 11 bases between. The CDR3 length is 15 residues. Germline V gene sequence: CDR1 WSHSY, CDR2 SAAADI. The CDR3 coding sequence is TGCGCCAGCAGTGAGGTCAGGGGGGCCTCCTACGAGCAGTACTTC. This encodes CASSEVRGASYEQYF.

This chain links TRBV9 with TRBJ1-2; 8 bases map to TRBD1. Germline values: CDR1 SGDLS, CDR2 YYNGEE. With 4 bases clipped from V and 8 bases from J, the junction kept 10 bases outside the gene matches. CDR3 size: 14 residues. The CDR3: CASSHNLQGDGYTF. Written as DNA, the CDR3 is TGTGCCAGCAGCCACAATTTACAGGGGGACGGCTACACCTTC.

The chain combines TRBV16 with TRBJ2-3; TRBD1 matches 8 bases. This CDR3 is built from 17 residues. CDR1 is KGHSY and CDR2 is FQNENV in the germline V gene. V was clipped by 6 bases and J by 0 bases; unmatched bases: 11. This CDR3 reads CASSHRDRLSSTDTQYF. The DNA for the CDR3 is TGTGCCAGCAGTCACCGGGACAGGTTATCTAGCACAGATACGCAGTATTTT.

V and J are TRBV2 and TRBJ1-6; D unclear. Per the germline V gene, CDR1 is SNHLY and CDR2 is FYNNEI. Trimming removed 5 bases at V and 1 base at J, with 9 bases between. The CDR3 has 15 amino acids. CDR3 residues: CASSNSRSYNSPLHF. CDR3 in DNA: TGTGCCAGCAGTAATTCCAGGTCCTATAATTCACCCCTCCACTTT.

In its sample, this clone was seen a few times. The J gene is TRBJ2-1, the V gene TRBV7-2; 7 bases agree with TRBD2. V lost 2 bases and J lost 9; bases outside the gene matches: 7. CDR3 length equals 14 residues. Germline loops: CDR1 SGHTA, CDR2 FQGNSA. CDR3 nucleotide sequence: TGTGCCAGCAGCTTAATGGGGGGGGATGGTGAGCAGTTCTTC. As protein: CASSLMGGDGEQFF.

This chain connects TRBV5-1 to TRBJ1-6, with 8 nucleotides matching TRBD1. V was clipped by 0 bases and J by 6 bases; unmatched bases: 11. The CDR3 loop spans 18 amino acids. CDR1 and CDR2 from the germline V gene are SGHRS and YFSETQ. CDR3 protein: CASSLVGTGRGSNSPLHF. CDR3 nucleotides: TGCGCCAGCAGCTTGGTTGGGACAGGCCGGGGGTCTAATTCACCCCTCCACTTT.

The chain is built from TRBV7-8 and TRBJ2-1, with D tentatively TRBD2 (6 bases). In germline, CDR1 is SGHVS, CDR2 FQNEAQ. V lost 7 bases, J lost 9 bases, and 13 bases lay in between. This CDR3 has 12 residues. The CDR3 DNA reads as TGTGCCAGCAATTTCCGGGGAGGTGAGCAGTTCTTC. This codes for CASNFRGGEQFF.

The chain is built from TRBV5-8 and TRBJ1-2, with 8 nucleotides matching TRBD1. With V trimmed by 3 bases and J by 4 bases, 2 bases remained unmatched. CDR1 is SGHTS, CDR2 YDEGEE, per germline. The CDR3 loop spans 13 amino acids. The CDR3 sequence: CASSYDRGYGYTF. The CDR3, as DNA: TGTGCCAGCAGCTACGACAGGGGCTATGGCTACACCTTC.

The V call is TRBV5-5, the J call TRBJ1-1, with D unclear. V was cut by 1 base and J by 5 bases, with 12 bases left in between. Germline CDR1 reads SGHKS; CDR2 reads YYEKEE (reference sequence). This CDR3 comprises 14 residues. Here the CDR3 DNA reads TGTGCCAGCAGCTTGTTAAACCTCGGGACTGAAGCTTTCTTT. Amino acid sequence: CASSLLNLGTEAFF.

The chain joins TRBV28 to TRBJ1-5; 10 nucleotides match TRBD1. Trimming at V came to 3 bases and at J to 4 bases, leaving 6 bases not matched to a gene. Germline V gives CDR1 MDHEN, CDR2 SYDVKM. There are 16 residues in the CDR3. The CDR3 sequence is CASSLRQGAPNQPQHF. The CDR3 nucleotides are TGTGCCAGCAGTTTGCGACAGGGGGCCCCGAATCAGCCCCAGCATTTT.

The chain has TRBV7-9 and TRBJ1-6; 7 bases map to TRBD1. The ends lost 2 bases at V and 9 bases at J; junction bases unmatched: 7. CDR1 is SEHNR and CDR2 is FQNEAQ in the germline V gene (reference sequence). The CDR3 runs to 15 residues. CDR3 in DNA: TGTGCCAGCAGCTTAAGCTGGCAGGGGGGTTCACCCCTCCACTTT. Residues: CASSLSWQGGSPLHF.

This rearrangement joins TRBV2 to TRBJ2-5; TRBD1 matches at 7 bases. CDR3 size: 14 residues. Germline CDR1 reads SNHLY; CDR2 reads FYNNEI. The junction had 8 bases not matched to a gene; V was cut back by 5 bases and J by 5 bases. The CDR3, as DNA: TGTGCCAGCAGTCAGACAGGGTCTCAGGAGACCCAGTACTTC. It yields the protein CASSQTGSQETQYF.

The J gene is TRBJ1-2, the V gene TRBV10-3; no definite D call. With 6 bases removed from V and 3 bases from J, the gap between germline ends came to 14 bases. Germline CDR1 is ENHRY and CDR2 is SYGVKD. The CDR3 length is 14 residues. CDR3 nucleotide sequence: TGTGCCATCAGCGTGGGAGTTAGGGACTATGGCTACACCTTC. As protein: CAISVGVRDYGYTF.

This rearrangement joins TRBV12-3 or TRBV12-4 to TRBJ1-5; 8 positions agree with TRBD1. Trimming at V came to 5 bases and at J to 4 bases, leaving 1 base not matched to a gene. This CDR3 is 13 amino acids long. The CDR3 DNA reads as TGTGCCAGCAGTCGGACAGGGAATCAGCCCCAGCATTTT. Protein: CASSRTGNQPQHF.

This clone was counted only a few times. V gene TRBV3-1 (or the pseudogene TRBV3-2) combines with J gene TRBJ1-1; TRBD1 aligns across 12 bases. The germline CDR1 and CDR2 sequences are LGHDT and YNNKEL (reference sequence). V shed 4 bases, J shed 4 bases, and the junction held 19 bases outside the gene matches. The CDR3 is made up of 20 amino acids. The CDR3 bases are TGTGCCAGCAGCCTCAACCGCTTTGGGACAGGGGGCCGGTGGGGCACTGAAGCTTTCTTT. This codes for CASSLNRFGTGGRWGTEAFF.

The chain links TRBV7-3 to TRBJ2-2, with 7 bases identical to TRBD2. J gave up 4 bases and V 3 bases, and 5 bases lay outside the gene matches. The CDR3 loop spans 15 amino acids. Germline loops: CDR1 SGHTA, CDR2 FQGTGA. The CDR3 bases are TGTGCCAGCAGCTTCGGCGGGGGAACCACCGGGGAGCTGTTTTTT. Translating gives CASSFGGGTTGELFF.

J is TRBJ2-7 and V is TRBV28, with 9 bases lining up with TRBD1. The length of the CDR3 is 15 residues. J gave up 1 base and V 1 base, and 2 bases lay outside the gene matches. Germline CDR1 and CDR2: MDHEN and SYDVKM. The CDR3 sequence is CASSLSGTGSYEQYF. As DNA, the CDR3 is TGTGCCAGCAGTTTATCAGGGACAGGGTCCTACGAGCAGTACTTC.

This clone was seen just once. This chain joins TRBV2 and TRBJ2-7; D gene ambiguous. The V and J ends lost 8 bases and 1 base respectively, with 12 bases between them. The germline gives CDR1 SNHLY, CDR2 FYNNEI. This CDR3 is built from 13 residues. The CDR3 DNA reads TGTGCCAGCCTAGAGCAATCATCCTACGAGCAGTACTTC. Protein sequence: CASLEQSSYEQYF.

This chain's CDR3 is CASSLEGVGQVATGELFF. CDR3 coding DNA: TGCGCCAGCAGCTTGGAAGGTGTCGGACAGGTAGCCACCGGGGAGCTGTTTTTT. The chain has TRBV5-1 and TRBJ2-2; 7 bases line up with TRBD1. J lost 4 bases, V lost 0 bases, and 12 bases had no gene match. The CDR3 is 18 amino acids. CDR1 is SGHRS and CDR2 is YFSETQ in the germline V gene. The full variable domain, completed using reference TRBV5-1 and TRBJ2-2, is KAGVTQTPRYLIKTRGQQVTLSCSPISGHRSVSWYQQTPGQGLQFLFEYFSETQRNKGNFPGRFSGRQFSNSRSEMNVSTLELGDSALYLCASSLEGVGQVATGELFFGEGSRLTVL.

The J gene is TRBJ1-6, the V gene TRBV10-2, with D unclear. Trimming took 3 bases from V and 0 from J, leaving 9 bases between them. The CDR3 is made up of 16 amino acids. Germline V gives CDR1 WSHSY, CDR2 SAAADI. The DNA for the CDR3 is TGCGCCAGCAGTGACGAACCGAGCTCCTATAATTCACCCCTCCACTTT. Protein sequence: CASSDEPSSYNSPLHF.

The rearrangement joins TRBV28 to TRBJ2-7, with 9 bases fitting TRBD1. V shed 6 bases and J 5 bases; nucleotides not matched to a gene: 14. Germline V gene sequence: CDR1 MDHEN, CDR2 SYDVKM. CDR3 length: 16 amino acids. CDR3 sequence (DNA): TGTGCCAGCAGCCCGCCGGGACAGGGTAACCCCCACGAGCAGTACTTC. Amino acids: CASSPPGQGNPHEQYF. The full variable domain, its missing parts supplied by reference TRBV28 and TRBJ2-7, is DVKVTQSSRYLVKRTGEKVFLECVQDMDHENMFWYRQDPGLGLRLIYFSYDVKMKEKGDIPEGYSVSREKKERFSLILESASTNQTSMYLCASSPPGQGNPHEQYFGPGTRLTVT.